This paragraph reports one T cell receptor beta chain. Unique molecular identifiers featured in how the TCRbeta library was prepared. MiXCR was run by TCRdb on the PCR reads, yielding one entry per CDR3 protein. The sample carries around 480,000 distinct CDR3 sequences, roughly 33% recorded once. The data belong to a study of T-cell reconstitution after alpha-beta-depleted transplantation in children. Germline CDR1 SQVTM, CDR2 ANQGSEA. Trimming removed 2 bases from V and 5 bases from J, with 12 bases in between. The CDR3 extends over 13 amino acids. The V gene is TRBV29-1, the J gene TRBJ2-5; D is possibly TRBD2 (6 bases). This TCR was recovered from a human donor who donated a stem cell graft to a child with aplastic anemia. The starting material was PBMCs from the stem cell graft donor, obtained from the stem cell graft. DNA for the CDR3: TGCAGCGTTGAATCCGGGAGAGGGGAGACCCAGTACTTC. This gives the protein CSVESGRGETQYF.